The 12 T cell receptor beta chains in this list originate from one sample, sequenced in a study of T cells in Graves' hyperthyroidism and ophthalmopathy. What was amplified from RNA transcripts were TCR beta CDR3 regions. The HTBI primer set served for first-round RT-PCR of the TCR CDR3. TCRdb re-called the multiplex PCR reads through MiXCR, storing one row per CDR3 protein. Of around 370,000 distinct CDR3 sequences in the sample, approximately 17% are singletons; the top ten hold 35% to 45%. The source material was blood. All receptors come from a man aged 18 to 35 with Graves' ophthalmopathy.

In its sample, this clonotype was seen many times. The rearrangement links TRBV9 to TRBJ2-1; 14 bases align to TRBD2. V shed 0 bases, J shed 9 bases, and the junction held 2 bases outside the gene matches. CDR1 is SGDLS and CDR2 is YYNGEE in the germline V gene. The CDR3 has 15 amino acids. CDR3 DNA: TGTGCCAGCAGCGTAGGGGGACTAGCGGGGGCTGAGCAGTTCTTC. Translation gives CASSVGGLAGAEQFF. Full variable domain (outside the CDR3, taken from reference TRBV9 and TRBJ2-1): DSGVTQTPKHLITATGQRVTLRCSPRSGDLSVYWYQQSLDQGLQFLIQYYNGEERAKGNILERFSAQQFPDLHSELNLSSLELGDSALYFCASSVGGLAGAEQFFGPGTRLTVL.

This clonotype occurred a few times. The J gene is TRBJ2-3, the V gene TRBV7-3; TRBD2 matches at 8 bases. Trimming took 2 bases from V and 4 from J; bases not matched to a gene: 8. This CDR3 region has 16 residues. In germline, CDR1 is SGHTA, CDR2 FQGTGA. The CDR3 reads CASSLGPAGEPDTQYF. The CDR3 region has the DNA TGTGCCAGCAGCTTAGGTCCAGCGGGGGAACCAGATACGCAGTATTTT.

This clonotype was recorded at least ten times. The chain links TRBV7-3 to TRBJ2-3; 8 positions match TRBD2. Germline loops: CDR1 SGHTA, CDR2 FQGTGA. The length of the CDR3 is 15 residues. Trimming at V came to 5 bases and at J to 6 bases, leaving 10 bases not matched to a gene. The CDR3, as DNA: TGTGCCAGCAGCCCCATCGGGGGGGCACCTGATACGCAGTATTTT. This codes for CASSPIGGAPDTQYF.

The V call is TRBV24-1, the J call TRBJ1-1; possibly TRBD1 for D (5 bases). Germline V CDR1 and CDR2: KGHDR, SFDVKD. The CDR3 has 14 amino acids. Trimming pared 4 bases from V and 10 bases from J, leaving 18 bases between. The chain's CDR3 is CATSETTGKGGAFF. DNA for the CDR3: TGTGCCACCAGTGAAACCACAGGAAAAGGAGGAGCTTTCTTT.

This clonotype was detected many times. This chain uses TRBV12-3 or TRBV12-4 with TRBJ1-2; D gene unclear. The germline V and J ends were trimmed by 6 bases and 3 bases, with 14 bases remaining between them. CDR3 size: 14 residues. This CDR3 reads CASSGIPRDYGYTF. For the CDR3, the DNA is TGTGCCAGCAGCGGGATTCCCCGGGACTATGGCTACACCTTC.

In its sample, this clonotype was seen a few times. One end of the junction does not line up with germline, which may come from a read error. This chain links TRBV27 with TRBJ1-6; maybe TRBD1 (6 bases). In germline, CDR1 is MNHEY, CDR2 SMNVEV (reference sequence). This CDR3 is 15 amino acids long. CDR3 sequence (DNA): TGTGCCGGCAGTTTCACGGGGGGCCGGTTTTCACCCCTCCACTTT. Amino acid sequence: CAGSFTGGRFSPLHF.

This rearrangement joins TRBV6-1 to TRBJ1-2; no clear D gene. V was clipped by 5 bases and J by 5 bases, with 12 bases between them. The length of the CDR3 is 13 residues. From germline, CDR1 is MNHNS and CDR2 SASEGT. The CDR3 region is CASSLLKGYGYTF. CDR3 bases: TGTGCCAGCAGTTTACTCAAGGGTTATGGCTACACCTTC.

This clonotype showed up many times. The V call is TRBV11-2, the J call TRBJ2-1; 11 bases match TRBD2. Germline V CDR1 and CDR2: SGHAT, FQNNGV. Trimming at V came to 5 bases and at J to 10 bases, leaving 10 bases not matched to a gene. This CDR3 region has 15 residues. CDR3 DNA sequence: TGTGCCAGCAGCGGATATAGCGGGGGGGCGGTGGAGCAGTTCTTC. The encoded protein is CASSGYSGGAVEQFF. Complete variable domain (other parts from reference TRBV11-2 and TRBJ2-1): EAGVAQSPRYKIIEKRQSVAFWCNPISGHATLYWYQQILGQGPKLLIQFQNNGVVDDSQLPKDRFSAERLKGVDSTLKIQPAKLEDSAVYLCASSGYSGGAVEQFFGPGTRLTVL.

Many counts were recorded for this clonotype. The V call is TRBV11-2, the J call TRBJ2-1; the match to TRBD1 covers 10 bases. J gave up 9 bases and V 4 bases, and 15 bases lay outside the gene matches. Germline CDR1 reads SGHAT; CDR2 reads FQNNGV. This CDR3 is built from 17 residues. The chain's CDR3 is CASSSLRDRGGGAEQFF. The CDR3 coding sequence is TGTGCCAGCAGCTCGCTCCGGGACAGGGGAGGAGGTGCTGAGCAGTTCTTC.

This clonotype came up many times. The chain carries TRBV3-1 and TRBJ1-4, with unresolved D. Germline V lookup: CDR1 LGHDT, CDR2 YNNKEL (reference sequence). This CDR3 is built from 17 residues. V was pared by 0 bases and J by 2 bases, with 13 bases between. The CDR3: CASSQDPARGTNEKLFF. Written as DNA, the CDR3 is TGTGCCAGCAGCCAAGATCCCGCCCGAGGGACTAATGAAAAACTGTTTTTT.

Ten or more counts support this clonotype. This rearrangement joins TRBV27 to TRBJ1-2; 7 nucleotides line up with TRBD1. This CDR3 region has 13 residues. Germline values: CDR1 MNHEY, CDR2 SMNVEV (reference sequence). The V segment lost 5 bases and the J segment 4 bases; nucleotides outside the gene matches: 4. The CDR3 loop reads CASSGWDSYGYTF. For the CDR3, the DNA is TGTGCCAGCAGTGGATGGGACAGCTATGGCTACACCTTC.

This clonotype showed up many times. V is TRBV2 and J is TRBJ2-1; 8 bases are shared with TRBD1. V was pared by 8 bases and J by 7 bases, with 10 bases of the junction left unmatched. The CDR3 totals 14 residues. In germline, CDR1 is SNHLY, CDR2 FYNNEI. CDR3 in amino acids: CASGPRQGANEQFF. Written as DNA, the CDR3 is TGTGCCAGCGGCCCCAGGCAGGGGGCGAATGAGCAGTTCTTC.